One and the same sample provided the 4 T cell receptor beta chains below, sequenced in a study of technical replicates of blood from several donors. Produced via immunoSEQ multiplex PCR; TCRdb's table is partial and in-frame only. The sample includes roughly 52,000 clones, about 95% of them seen just once. The specimen sequenced was PBMCs. These receptors were obtained from a human donor in good health. Some clones in this sample may be carry-over from other donors' samples.

This clone was picked up one time. The chain uses TRBV7-9 and TRBJ1-1; 8 bases are a match to TRBD1. Trimming at V came to 7 bases and at J to 4 bases, leaving 14 bases not matched to a gene. Germline-derived CDR1 and CDR2 are SEHNR and FQNEAQ (reference sequence). The CDR3 extends over 16 amino acids. Here the CDR3 reads CASILDRGGGSTEAFF. CDR3 bases: TGTGCCAGCATCCTCGACAGGGGCGGTGGGAGCACTGAAGCTTTCTTT.

The chain recombines TRBV6-1 with TRBJ2-3; tentative D call: TRBD2 (6 bases). This CDR3 spans 13 amino acids. V was cut by 8 bases and J by 2 bases, with 11 bases left in between. CDR1 and CDR2 (germline): MNHNS, SASEGT. The CDR3 nucleotides are TGTGCCAGCCGTAGCGGAACCACAGATACGCAGTATTTT. Protein product: CASRSGTTDTQYF.

For the CDR3, the DNA is TGTGCCTGGAGTGTCACCAGCGGGAGGAGGAATGAGCAGTTCTTC. It is translated as CAWSVTSGRRNEQFF. The chain uses TRBV30 and TRBJ2-1; 9 bases map to TRBD2. CDR1 is GTSNPN and CDR2 is SVGIG in the germline V gene (reference sequence). The V and J ends lost 0 bases and 7 bases, in that order; junction bases with no gene match: 7. The CDR3 is 15 amino acids.

This clone appeared a single time. This chain links TRBV6-5 with TRBJ1-2, with D maybe TRBD1 (6 bases). This CDR3 comprises 14 residues. Trimming removed 6 bases at V and 0 bases at J, with 11 bases between. The germline gives CDR1 MNHEY, CDR2 SVGAGI. The DNA of the CDR3 is TGTGCCAGCAGGGCGGACAGTCCTAACTATGGCTACACCTTC. Residues: CASRADSPNYGYTF.